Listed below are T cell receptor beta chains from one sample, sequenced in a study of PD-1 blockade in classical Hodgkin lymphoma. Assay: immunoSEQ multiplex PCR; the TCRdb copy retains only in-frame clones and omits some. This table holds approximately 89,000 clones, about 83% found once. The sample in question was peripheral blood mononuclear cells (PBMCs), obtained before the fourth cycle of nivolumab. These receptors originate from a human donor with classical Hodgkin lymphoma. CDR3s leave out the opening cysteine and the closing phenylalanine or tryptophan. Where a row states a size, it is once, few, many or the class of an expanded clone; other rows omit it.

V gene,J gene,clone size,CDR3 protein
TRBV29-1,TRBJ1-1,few,SVEWGLGDTEAF
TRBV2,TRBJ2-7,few,ASSERRRQLEQY
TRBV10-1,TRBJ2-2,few,ASSGGTGGNTGELF
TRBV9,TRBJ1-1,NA,ASSGQNTEAF
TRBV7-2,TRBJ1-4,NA,ASSSSGTGGEKLF
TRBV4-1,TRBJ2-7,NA,ASSLLRDRGVSEQY
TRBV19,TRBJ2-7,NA,ASSRGVSYEQY
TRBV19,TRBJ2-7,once,ASSITRGQGIPPRISYEQY
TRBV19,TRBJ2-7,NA,ASSPQFSYEQY
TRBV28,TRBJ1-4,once,ASRNPNQDTEKLF
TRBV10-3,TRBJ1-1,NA,AARTANTEAF
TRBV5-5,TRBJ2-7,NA,ASSPTSGRPYEQY
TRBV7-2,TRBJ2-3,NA,ASSSLGTGDTQY
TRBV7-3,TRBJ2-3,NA,ASSSRDWLDTQY
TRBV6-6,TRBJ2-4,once,ASSYSFGDQNIQY
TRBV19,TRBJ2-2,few,ASSLVAGGPTGELF
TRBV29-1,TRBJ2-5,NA,SVVRTEETQY
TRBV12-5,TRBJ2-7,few,ASYQRGSGVQY
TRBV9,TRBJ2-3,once,ASSVVGQTYTDTQY
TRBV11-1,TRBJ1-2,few,ASSSDSAWGDYGYT
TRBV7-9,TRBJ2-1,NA,ASSPWQTATYNEQF
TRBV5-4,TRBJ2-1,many,ASSMERENWF
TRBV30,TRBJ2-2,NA,ANAPVLNTGELF
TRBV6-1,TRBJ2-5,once,ASSAGPQGGSQY
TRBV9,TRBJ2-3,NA,ASSALSGSTDTQY
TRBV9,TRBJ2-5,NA,ASSVGGTGLVETQY
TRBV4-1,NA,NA,ASSQIGIDEQY
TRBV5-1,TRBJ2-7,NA,ASSLEQGYEQY
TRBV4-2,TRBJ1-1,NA,ASSQDPGVNTEAF
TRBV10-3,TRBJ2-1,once,AISGLAGAGEQF
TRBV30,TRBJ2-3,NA,AWSVRAGGSDTQY
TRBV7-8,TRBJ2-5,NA,ASSLEASQRGETQY
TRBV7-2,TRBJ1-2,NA,ASSFADRTTYGYT
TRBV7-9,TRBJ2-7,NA,ASSSQGGGEQY
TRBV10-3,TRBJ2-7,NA,AIRGVEGAGEQY
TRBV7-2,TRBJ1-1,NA,ASSQRTRGGPEAF
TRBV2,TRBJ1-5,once,ASSVAGFGQPQH
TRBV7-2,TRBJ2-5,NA,ASRSGLPGETQY
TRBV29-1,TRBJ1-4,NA,SVEVQGSLPL
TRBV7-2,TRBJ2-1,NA,ASTPWVGSEQF
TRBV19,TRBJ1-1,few,ASSWRRQGPMEAF
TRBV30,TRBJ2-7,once,AWSSGTRGEQY
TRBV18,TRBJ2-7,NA,ASSPRTGDKSEQY
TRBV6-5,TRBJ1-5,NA,ASKIEGNSNQPQH
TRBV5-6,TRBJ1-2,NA,ASSPGVSYGYT
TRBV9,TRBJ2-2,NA,ASSVEDTGELF
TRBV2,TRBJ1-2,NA,ASSKEEDYGYT
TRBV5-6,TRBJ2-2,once,ASSATGGKNTGELF
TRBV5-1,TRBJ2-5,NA,ASSLKGTSGQETQY
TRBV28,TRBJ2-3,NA,ASSRSGGAQADTQY
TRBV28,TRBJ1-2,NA,ASKRQGGNYGYT
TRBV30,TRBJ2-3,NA,AWSVRGVTDTQY
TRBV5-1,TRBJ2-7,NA,ASSPGHGQPYEQY
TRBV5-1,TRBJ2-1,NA,ASSISGTRYNEQF
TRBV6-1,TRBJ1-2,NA,ASSEGAGYGYT
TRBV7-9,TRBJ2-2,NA,ASSPTRTGELF
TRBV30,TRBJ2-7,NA,AWSVSGRNEQY
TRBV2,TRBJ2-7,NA,ASSEGLASYEQY
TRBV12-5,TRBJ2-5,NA,ASGFRRPGPPITQY